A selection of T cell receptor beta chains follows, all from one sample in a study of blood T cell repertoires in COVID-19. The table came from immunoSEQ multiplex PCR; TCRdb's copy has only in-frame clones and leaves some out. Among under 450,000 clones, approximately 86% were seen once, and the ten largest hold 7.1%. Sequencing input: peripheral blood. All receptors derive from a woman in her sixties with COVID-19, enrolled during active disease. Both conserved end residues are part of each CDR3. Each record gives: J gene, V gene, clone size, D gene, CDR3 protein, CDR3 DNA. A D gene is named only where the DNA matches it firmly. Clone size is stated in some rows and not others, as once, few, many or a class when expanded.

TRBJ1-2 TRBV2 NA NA CASSERGSGYGYTF TGTGCCAGCAGTGAAAGGGGGTCAGGCTATGGCTACACCTTC
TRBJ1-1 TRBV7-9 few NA CASSLFQGTEAFF TGTGCCAGCAGCTTATTCCAGGGCACTGAAGCTTTCTTT
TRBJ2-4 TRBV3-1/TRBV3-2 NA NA CASSHPLALAKNIQYF TGTGCCAGCAGCCATCCCTTAGCTTTAGCCAAAAACATTCAGTACTTC
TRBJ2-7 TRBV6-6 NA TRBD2 CASSYYVRGGSYEQYF TGTGCCAGCAGTTACTACGTTCGCGGGGGCTCCTACGAGCAGTACTTC
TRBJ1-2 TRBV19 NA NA CATTWGANYGYTF TGTGCCACCACCTGGGGGGCTAACTATGGCTACACCTTC
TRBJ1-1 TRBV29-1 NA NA CSVEYVEGTEAFF TGCAGCGTTGAATACGTGGAGGGCACTGAAGCTTTCTTT
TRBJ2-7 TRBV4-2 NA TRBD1 CASSQGGQGYEQYF TGTGCCAGCAGCCAAGGGGGACAGGGGTACGAGCAGTACTTC
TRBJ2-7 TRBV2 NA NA CASKWREQYF TGTGCCAGCAAGTGGCGGGAGCAGTACTTC
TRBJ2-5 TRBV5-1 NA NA CASSLFHGDKEAQYF TGCGCCAGCAGCTTGTTCCACGGGGACAAAGAGGCCCAGTACTTC
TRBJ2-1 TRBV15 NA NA CATSRGGSINEQFF TGTGCCACCAGCAGAGGAGGTTCCATTAATGAGCAGTTCTTC
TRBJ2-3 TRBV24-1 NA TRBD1 CATSDTGQADTQYF TGTGCCACCAGTGACACGGGACAGGCAGATACGCAGTATTTT
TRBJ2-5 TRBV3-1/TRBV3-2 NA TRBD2 CASSPRVAGGPKETQYF TGTGCCAGCAGCCCTCGGGTCGCGGGGGGGCCGAAGGAGACCCAGTACTTC
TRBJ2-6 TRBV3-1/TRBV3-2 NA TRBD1 CASSSGQAPGANVLTF TGTGCCAGCAGCTCGGGACAGGCCCCTGGGGCCAACGTCCTGACTTTC
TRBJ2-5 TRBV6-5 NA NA CASSLYRKESQYF TGTGCCAGCAGTTTATACAGAAAAGAGTCCCAGTACTTC
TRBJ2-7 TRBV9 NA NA CASSVGRTGYEQYF TGTGCCAGCAGCGTAGGGAGAACTGGATACGAGCAGTACTTC
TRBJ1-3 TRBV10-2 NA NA CASGGLPAIYF TGCGCCAGCGGCGGACTACCCGCCATATATTTT
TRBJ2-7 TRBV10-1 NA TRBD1 CASSSGQGYEQYF TGCGCCAGCAGTTCGGGACAGGGCTACGAGCAGTACTTC
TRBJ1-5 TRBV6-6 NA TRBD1 CASKTGTVGGNQPQHF TGTGCCAGCAAAACGGGGACAGTCGGGGGCAATCAGCCCCAGCATTTT
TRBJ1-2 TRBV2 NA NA CASSERGSYGYTF TGTGCCAGCAGTGAGAGGGGGAGCTATGGCTACACCTTC
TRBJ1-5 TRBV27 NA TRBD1 CASSLRQGHHQPQHF TGTGCCAGCAGTTTGCGACAGGGGCACCATCAGCCCCAGCATTTT
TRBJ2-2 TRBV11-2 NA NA CASSLNGPTANTGELFF TGTGCCAGCAGCTTAAATGGCCCGACAGCGAACACCGGGGAGCTGTTTTTT
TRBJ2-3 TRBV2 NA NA CASSESGVGADTQYF TGTGCCAGCAGTGAATCGGGGGTAGGCGCAGATACGCAGTATTTT
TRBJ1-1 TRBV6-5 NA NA CASSYSDTEAFF TGTGCCAGCAGTTACTCCGACACTGAAGCTTTCTTT
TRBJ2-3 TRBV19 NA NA CASSTSGPDTQYF TGTGCCAGTAGTACGTCAGGGCCAGATACGCAGTATTTT
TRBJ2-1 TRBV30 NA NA CAWSNPSASSYNEQFF TGTGCCTGGAGTAATCCCAGCGCTAGCTCCTACAATGAGCAGTTCTTC
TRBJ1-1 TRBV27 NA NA CATNVMGGLTITEAFF TGTGCCACTAACGTGATGGGGGGTCTTACTATTACTGAAGCTTTCTTT
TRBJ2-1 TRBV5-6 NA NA CASRPGVSYNEQFF TGTGCCAGCAGGCCGGGGGTCTCCTACAATGAGCAGTTCTTC
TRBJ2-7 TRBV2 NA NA CVSSPTLSYEQYF TGTGTCAGCAGTCCCACTTTGTCCTACGAGCAGTACTTC
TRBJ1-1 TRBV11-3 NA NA CASSPGTYLNTEAFF TGTGCCAGCAGCCCCGGGACATACCTGAACACTGAAGCTTTCTTT
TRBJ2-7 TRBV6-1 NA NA CASSEGRVLNEQYF TGTGCCAGCAGTGAAGGCAGGGTACTTAACGAGCAGTACTTC
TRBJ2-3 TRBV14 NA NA CASSQVSGTDTQYF TGTGCCAGCAGCCAAGTTTCTGGCACAGATACGCAGTATTTT
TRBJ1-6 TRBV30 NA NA CAWSVGSRASPLHF TGTGCCTGGAGTGTCGGGTCCAGGGCCTCACCCCTCCACTTT
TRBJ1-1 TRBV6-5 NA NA CASVHLFKAFF TGTGCCAGCGTCCACCTATTCAAGGCTTTCTTT
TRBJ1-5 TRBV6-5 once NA CASRQNRERTQHF TGTGCCAGCAGGCAAAACAGGGAGAGGACCCAGCATTTT
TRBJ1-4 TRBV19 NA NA CASRGGAATNEKLFF TGTGCCAGTAGAGGGGGGGCGGCGACTAATGAAAAACTGTTTTTT
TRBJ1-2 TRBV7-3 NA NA CASSPRGGEDGYTF TGTGCCAGCAGCCCCCGCGGAGGGGAGGATGGCTACACCTTC
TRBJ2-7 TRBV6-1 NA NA CASSEQGLYEQYF TGTGCCAGCAGTGAACAGGGACTCTACGAGCAGTACTTC
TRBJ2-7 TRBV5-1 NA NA CASSIRTDPYEQYF TGCGCCAGCAGCATTCGGACAGACCCCTACGAGCAGTACTTC
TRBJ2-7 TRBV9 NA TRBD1 CASSLGQGNYEQYF TGTGCCAGCAGCCTTGGACAGGGGAACTACGAGCAGTACTTC
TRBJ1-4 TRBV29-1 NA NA CSVIGAGGGEKLFF TGCAGCGTAATAGGGGCCGGCGGCGGTGAAAAACTGTTTTTT
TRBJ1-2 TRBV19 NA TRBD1 CASKGFTGGLDRVDGYTF TGTGCCAGTAAGGGCTTCACAGGGGGCTTAGATCGGGTCGATGGCTACACCTTC
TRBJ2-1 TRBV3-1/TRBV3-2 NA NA CASSHWGPENEQFF TGTGCCAGCAGCCACTGGGGGCCTGAGAATGAGCAGTTCTTC
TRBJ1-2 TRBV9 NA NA CASSPRRGADGYTF TGTGCCAGCAGCCCTAGACGGGGGGCGGATGGCTACACCTTC
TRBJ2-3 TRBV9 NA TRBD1 CASSPGQGPADTQYF TGTGCCAGCAGCCCGGGACAGGGTCCGGCAGATACGCAGTATTTT
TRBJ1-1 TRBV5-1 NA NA CASSYWGGTEAFF TGCGCCAGCAGTTACTGGGGGGGCACTGAAGCTTTCTTT